This is a list of T cell receptor beta chains from one sample in a study of cytotoxic CD8 clonotypes in ibrutinib-treated CLL. Using immunoSEQ multiplex PCR, the repertoire was profiled, and TCRdb retains in-frame clones only, with some absent. This table holds roughly 250,000 clones, roughly 74% found once. The specimen comprised PBMCs, sampled after 24 months of ibrutinib treatment. The receptors shown here come from a human donor with chronic lymphocytic leukemia. The CDR3 runs from the conserved cysteine through the conserved F or W. The D gene is left open where the match is weak. Clone size, where shown, is once, few, many, or a class for clones that have expanded.

once	TRBV25-1	TRBJ2-7	NA	CASSALYLNSHEQYF	TGTGCCAGCAGTGCGCTATATCTTAACTCCCACGAGCAGTACTTC
NA	TRBV7-9	TRBJ2-1	NA	CASSLVRLEGNEQFF	TGTGCCAGCAGCTTAGTGCGCCTAGAAGGGAATGAGCAGTTCTTC
few	TRBV29-1	TRBJ2-1	TRBD1	CSVGQGSRYNEQFF	TGCAGCGTTGGACAGGGTTCGAGGTACAATGAGCAGTTCTTC
NA	TRBV6-5	TRBJ1-1	TRBD1	CASTPGQGAITEAFF	TGTGCCAGCACTCCGGGACAGGGGGCGATCACTGAAGCTTTCTTT
NA	TRBV27	TRBJ2-2	NA	CASSYGQAVTGELFF	TGTGCCAGCAGTTATGGGCAGGCGGTTACCGGGGAGCTGTTTTTT
NA	TRBV15	TRBJ2-1	NA	CATSKPTQTAYNEQFF	TGTGCCACCAGCAAGCCGACCCAGACCGCATACAATGAGCAGTTCTTC
NA	TRBV7-9	TRBJ2-7	TRBD2	CASSLLGLAGSYEQYF	TGTGCCAGCAGCTTACTCGGACTAGCGGGCTCCTACGAGCAGTACTTC
once	TRBV30	TRBJ2-3	NA	CAWRDAGWTDTQYF	TGTGCCTGGAGAGACGCAGGTTGGACAGATACGCAGTATTTT
NA	TRBV19	TRBJ2-7	NA	CATLGPGGEQYF	TGTGCCACTCTCGGGCCTGGTGGGGAGCAGTACTTC
NA	TRBV29-1	TRBJ1-3	NA	CSVGTISGNTIYF	TGCAGCGTCGGGACCATCTCTGGAAACACCATATATTTT
NA	TRBV7-9	TRBJ2-5	NA	CASSPSIQETQYF	TGTGCCAGCAGCCCCTCCATCCAAGAGACCCAGTACTTC
NA	TRBV27	TRBJ1-1	NA	CASSPPGSEAFF	TGTGCCAGCAGTCCGCCCGGGAGTGAAGCTTTCTTT
NA	TRBV4-2	TRBJ1-2	NA	CASSQDIHLSGYTF	TGTGCCAGCAGCCAAGATATACACCTGAGCGGCTACACCTTC
NA	TRBV27	TRBJ1-4	NA	CASSFGGATNEKLFF	TGTGCCAGCAGTTTCGGGGGAGCGACTAATGAAAAACTGTTTTTT
few	TRBV5-1	TRBJ2-1	TRBD1	CASRGAGTGRGEQFF	TGCGCCAGCAGGGGAGCCGGGACAGGGCGAGGTGAGCAGTTCTTC
NA	TRBV2	TRBJ1-2	TRBD1	CASRVMGQASNYGYTF	TGTGCCAGCAGGGTTATGGGACAGGCTAGTAACTATGGCTACACCTTC
few	TRBV7-6	TRBJ2-3	NA	CASSLKGSTDTQYF	TGTGCCAGCAGCCTTAAAGGGAGCACAGATACGCAGTATTTT
once	TRBV9	TRBJ2-2	TRBD2	CASSVGGRGTGELFF	TGTGCCAGCAGCGTAGGCGGGAGAGGGACCGGGGAGCTGTTTTTT
NA	TRBV5-1	TRBJ2-7	TRBD2	CASSFVSGRAGEQYF	TGCGCCAGCAGCTTCGTTAGCGGGAGGGCAGGGGAGCAGTACTTC
few	TRBV4-3	TRBJ2-7	TRBD1	CASSQSTGGVYEQYF	TGCGCCAGCAGCCAGTCGACAGGGGGCGTCTACGAGCAGTACTTC
NA	TRBV2	TRBJ2-7	NA	CASTLEGAYEQYF	TGTGCCAGCACCCTAGAGGGGGCCTACGAGCAGTACTTC
NA	TRBV7-9	TRBJ1-4	TRBD1	CASSPTGGWTNEKLFF	TGTGCCAGCAGCCCCACAGGGGGGTGGACTAATGAAAAACTGTTTTTT
NA	TRBV27	TRBJ1-1	NA	CASSRPGLNTEAFF	TGTGCCAGCAGCCGACCGGGGTTGAACACTGAAGCTTTCTTT
few	TRBV28	TRBJ1-5	NA	CASSLGLPQPQHF	TGTGCCAGCAGTTTGGGCCTTCCTCAGCCCCAGCATTTT
NA	TRBV4-3	TRBJ2-7	NA	CASSFGQGHSYEQYF	TGCGCCAGCAGCTTCGGCCAGGGCCACTCCTACGAGCAGTACTTC
NA	TRBV6-5	TRBJ2-7	NA	CATRLLLTSYEQYF	TGTGCCACCCGACTCCTCCTTACTTCCTACGAGCAGTACTTC
NA	TRBV9	TRBJ2-3	NA	CASNPLVSSTDTQYF	TGTGCCAGCAACCCTTTAGTCTCTAGCACAGATACGCAGTATTTT
NA	TRBV30	TRBJ2-2	NA	CAWSVGFNTGELFF	TGTGCCTGGAGTGTGGGATTTAACACCGGGGAGCTGTTTTTT
NA	TRBV19	TRBJ2-1	TRBD2	CASSLRAGVREQFF	TGTGCCAGTAGTCTAAGGGCGGGAGTCCGTGAGCAGTTCTTC
NA	TRBV27	TRBJ2-1	TRBD2	CASSFWTSGMGYNEQFF	TGTGCCAGCAGTTTCTGGACTAGCGGGATGGGGTACAATGAGCAGTTCTTC
NA	TRBV4-2	TRBJ2-7	TRBD2	CASSQSGAGGIYEQYF	TGTGCCAGCAGCCAATCTGGGGCGGGGGGGATCTACGAGCAGTACTTC
NA	TRBV5-4	TRBJ2-1	TRBD2	CASSGTSGGRYNEQFF	TGTGCCAGCAGCGGGACTAGCGGGGGAAGATACAATGAGCAGTTCTTC
NA	TRBV7-2	TRBJ2-1	NA	CASSLAGVSYNEQFF	TGTGCCAGCAGCTTAGCGGGGGTCTCCTACAATGAGCAGTTCTTC
NA	TRBV20-1	TRBJ1-4	NA	CTAGGNEKLFF	TGCACCGCTGGGGGGAATGAAAAACTGTTTTTT
NA	TRBV28	TRBJ1-5	NA	CASTLWGQGQPQHF	TGTGCCAGCACCCTATGGGGGCAGGGACAGCCCCAGCATTTT
NA	TRBV6-1	TRBJ2-3	NA	CASSASERTQYF	TGTGCCAGCAGTGCCTCTGAGCGCACGCAGTATTTT
NA	TRBV9	TRBJ2-3	NA	CASSVSGTSTDTQYF	TGTGCCAGCAGCGTTTCAGGGACTAGCACAGATACGCAGTATTTT
NA	TRBV2	TRBJ2-7	NA	CASSEWGFTYEQYF	TGTGCCAGCAGTGAATGGGGGTTTACCTACGAGCAGTACTTC
once	TRBV9	TRBJ1-1	TRBD1	CASSAPTGGFAEAFF	TGTGCCAGCAGCGCCCCGACAGGGGGGTTCGCTGAAGCTTTCTTT
NA	TRBV27	TRBJ2-3	TRBD2	CASSQRSGRAYTDTQYF	TGTGCCAGCAGCCAACGAAGCGGGAGGGCTTACACAGATACGCAGTATTTT
NA	TRBV5-1	TRBJ2-7	NA	CASSLVGASHEQYF	TGCGCCAGCAGCTTGGTGGGGGCGTCCCACGAGCAGTACTTC
NA	TRBV29-1	TRBJ2-7	TRBD1	CSVEDLRGQGVEQYF	TGCAGCGTTGAAGATTTAAGAGGACAGGGCGTCGAGCAGTACTTC
NA	TRBV6-5	TRBJ2-7	NA	CASSAELGGKGEQYF	TGTGCCAGCAGTGCCGAATTGGGAGGTAAAGGGGAGCAGTACTTC
once	TRBV30	TRBJ2-5	TRBD2	CAWSLGGPQETQYF	TGTGCCTGGAGTCTGGGAGGGCCGCAAGAGACCCAGTACTTC
NA	TRBV5-1	TRBJ2-5	TRBD2	CASKLAGSPGETQYF	TGCGCCAGTAAACTAGCGGGATCGCCTGGAGAGACCCAGTACTTC
NA	TRBV21-1	TRBJ2-7	NA	CASSNLIGRPILYEQYF	TGTGCCAGCAGCAACTTGATTGGGAGGCCGATCCTTTACGAGCAGTACTTC
NA	TRBV28	TRBJ1-1	NA	CASSLQNTEAFF	TGTGCCAGCAGTCTTCAGAACACTGAAGCTTTCTTT
few	TRBV6-5	TRBJ1-2	NA	CASRRNSGYTF	TGTGCCAGCAGGAGAAACAGCGGCTACACCTTC
NA	TRBV5-4	TRBJ2-7	TRBD1	CASSLGGDRGSHEQYF	TGTGCCAGCAGCTTGGGAGGGGACAGGGGCTCCCACGAGCAGTACTTC
NA	TRBV25-1	TRBJ2-5	NA	CASSESGRSGAETQYF	TGTGCCAGCAGTGAATCCGGACGGTCCGGTGCGGAGACCCAGTACTTC
NA	TRBV19	TRBJ1-1	NA	CASSAPDMNTEAFF	TGTGCCAGTAGTGCACCGGACATGAACACTGAAGCTTTCTTT
NA	TRBV7-9	TRBJ1-4	NA	CASSPQTFMNEKLFF	TGTGCCAGCAGCCCGCAGACCTTTATGAATGAAAAACTGTTTTTT
NA	TRBV29-1	TRBJ1-1	NA	CSVEYGRPEAFF	TGCAGCGTTGAATACGGCAGGCCCGAAGCTTTCTTT
NA	TRBV7-3	TRBJ2-1	NA	CASSLTDRDNEQFF	TGTGCCAGCAGCTTAACCGATAGGGACAATGAGCAGTTCTTC